This T cell receptor beta chain was observed in a study of blood T cell repertoires in COVID-19. The ends were cut back, 3 bases at V and 7 bases at J, with 10 bases in the middle. CDR3 length: 13 amino acids. The V gene's germline CDR1 is MGHRA and CDR2 YSYEKL. Here immunoSEQ multiplex PCR was the method, and the copy in TCRdb shows in-frame clones only, minus some. Of roughly 24,000 clones in the sample, 80% to 90% were seen once. Sequenced: peripheral blood. The chain joins TRBV4-1 to TRBJ1-5; no definite D call. This clonotype was sampled from a man aged 65 to 85 in a cohort sampled during active COVID-19. The CDR3 sequence is CASSQAQRQPQHF. The CDR3 nucleotides are TGCGCCAGCAGCCAGGCCCAGAGGCAGCCCCAGCATTTT.